Shown below are 14 T cell receptor beta chains from a single sample sequenced in a study of long-term antiretroviral therapy in people with HIV. Survey-level resolution applied to immunoSEQ assay v3.0. TCRdb's copy holds only in-frame clones and misses some; the assay was immunoSEQ multiplex PCR. The sample carries about 20,000 clones, 80% to 95% recorded once. This specimen consisted of unsorted PBMCs, obtained 4.4 years after starting antiretroviral therapy. These receptors all come from a woman aged 50 to 60 with HIV.

This clone turned up a few times. The V and J genes are TRBV19 and TRBJ1-2; 8 bases align to TRBD1. Germline V lookup: CDR1 LNHDA, CDR2 SQIVND (reference sequence). The CDR3 sequence is 14 residues long. The junction had 12 bases not matched to a gene; V was cut back by 7 bases and J by 8 bases. In nucleotides, the CDR3 is TGTGCCAGTACCATATCACGGACAGGGAGCGGCTACACCTTC. This codes for CASTISRTGSGYTF.

The chain employs TRBV7-9 and TRBJ2-7; TRBD1 matches at 9 bases. Germline V CDR1 and CDR2: SEHNR, FQNEAQ (reference sequence). V was clipped by 4 bases and J by 0 bases; unmatched bases: 7. CDR3 length: 16 amino acids. For the CDR3, the DNA is TGTGCCAGCAGCTCAGCTCCGGGACAGGGCTCCTACGAGCAGTACTTC. Residues: CASSSAPGQGSYEQYF.

This chain links TRBV15 with TRBJ1-3; possibly TRBD1 for D (5 bases). The CDR3 consists of 14 residues. The V and J ends lost 5 bases and 2 bases respectively, with 10 bases between them. Germline-derived CDR1 and CDR2 are LNHNV and YYDKDF (reference sequence). The DNA for the CDR3 is TGTGCCACCAGCCTCCGGGACCCTGGAAACACCATATATTTT. Its protein is CATSLRDPGNTIYF.

V is TRBV5-6 and J is TRBJ1-4; 9 nucleotides line up with TRBD1. The V segment lost 4 bases and the J segment 0 bases; nucleotides outside the gene matches: 7. The CDR3 is 17 residues long. Looked up from germline, CDR1 is SGHDT and CDR2 is YYEEEE. CDR3 in DNA: TGTGCCAGCAGCGTTCGGGACAGGGTTGCAACTAATGAAAAACTGTTTTTT. Protein product: CASSVRDRVATNEKLFF.

This chain uses TRBV5-1 with TRBJ1-3, with D perhaps matching TRBD1 (6 bases). This CDR3 is 17 amino acids long. CDR1 and CDR2 (germline): SGHRS, YFSETQ. V was cut by 0 bases and J by 4 bases, with 17 bases left in between. The CDR3 DNA reads TGCGCCAGCAGCTTGGACCCCGGGGGGGCGAGGGGAAACACCATATATTTT. Amino acids: CASSLDPGGARGNTIYF.

In its sample, this clone was seen once. This chain connects TRBV7-3 to TRBJ2-1, with D perhaps matching TRBD1 or TRBD2 (6 bases each). This CDR3 has 15 residues. Deletions cut 2 bases from V and 9 bases from J, with 17 bases between. Per the germline V gene, CDR1 is SGHTA and CDR2 is FQGTGA. CDR3 sequence: CASSLVTTGAPEQFF. For the CDR3, the DNA is TGTGCCAGCAGCTTAGTCACTACGGGGGCTCCTGAGCAGTTCTTC.

The chain couples TRBV2 to TRBJ2-1; D is uncertain. Looked up from germline, CDR1 is SNHLY and CDR2 is FYNNEI. The CDR3 is 14 amino acids. Trimming removed 5 bases from V and 0 bases from J, with 8 bases in between. CDR3 in DNA: TGTGCCAGCAGTCTCCTAAGCTCCTACAATGAGCAGTTCTTC. Its protein is CASSLLSSYNEQFF.

V and J are TRBV5-4 and TRBJ2-5, with D hard to call. CDR3 size: 13 residues. The V gene lost 4 bases and the J gene lost 2 bases, with 9 bases spanning the gap. Per germline, CDR1 SGHNT and CDR2 YYREEE (reference sequence). The CDR3 coding sequence is TGTGCCAGCAGCCTAGGATTTCAAGAGACCCAGTACTTC. Translating it yields CASSLGFQETQYF.

This clone was counted between two and nine times. The rearrangement uses TRBV5-6 and TRBJ2-5; 11 nucleotides align to TRBD2. Germline V gene lookup returns CDR1 SGHDT and CDR2 YYEEEE. This CDR3 contains 16 residues. Germline trimming cut 1 base from V and 4 bases from J; bases unmatched to any gene: 6. The CDR3 here is CASSLRGTSGGETQYF. DNA for the CDR3: TGTGCCAGCAGCTTGCGGGGAACTAGCGGGGGAGAGACCCAGTACTTC.

V gene TRBV19 combines with J gene TRBJ1-4; 7 bases map to TRBD1. CDR1 is LNHDA and CDR2 is SQIVND in the germline V gene (reference sequence). There are 13 residues in the CDR3. The V and J ends lost 4 bases and 12 bases, in that order; junction bases with no gene match: 8. CDR3 sequence reads: CASSTGGQLELFF. CDR3 nucleotides: TGTGCCAGTAGTACCGGGGGACAGTTGGAACTGTTTTTT.

The rearrangement uses TRBV7-8 and TRBJ1-2; D call uncertain. The germline CDR1 and CDR2 sequences are SGHVS and FQNEAQ. The CDR3 has 14 amino acids. Trimming took off 1 base at V and 4 bases at J, with 10 bases between the two ends. In nucleotides, the CDR3 is TGTGCCAGCAGCTTAGGTGACGGTCCCTATGGCTACACCTTC. Amino acid sequence: CASSLGDGPYGYTF.

The chain combines TRBV9 with TRBJ1-6; D gene uncertain. The V end was cut by 7 bases, the J end by 7 bases, with 9 bases between. The CDR3 has 12 amino acids. The germline CDR1 and CDR2 sequences are SGDLS and YYNGEE. The CDR3, as DNA: TGTGCCAGCTCCGCTACGAATTCACCCCTCCACTTT. It yields the protein CASSATNSPLHF.

The rearrangement uses TRBV7-9 and TRBJ1-4, with D possibly matching TRBD1 (5 bases). The V gene lost 1 base and the J gene lost 5 bases, with 11 bases spanning the gap. Germline values: CDR1 SEHNR, CDR2 FQNEAQ (reference sequence). This CDR3 has 15 residues. CDR3 residues: CASSLGTPGNEKLFF. CDR3 sequence (DNA): TGTGCCAGCAGCTTAGGGACACCGGGGAATGAAAAACTGTTTTTT.

The chain employs TRBV4-1 and TRBJ2-3; 10 bases are a match to TRBD1. J was trimmed by 4 bases and V by 1 base; bases with no gene match: 5. CDR1 and CDR2 from the germline V gene are MGHRA and YSYEKL. There are 16 residues in the CDR3. The CDR3 protein is CASSQVVGQGSDTQYF. The CDR3, as DNA: TGCGCCAGCAGCCAAGTGGTGGGACAGGGGTCAGATACGCAGTATTTT.